The source of this T cell receptor beta chain is a study of CD8 T cells in Susac syndrome. TCR beta was sequenced from blood CD8+ and CD4+ T cells. Reverse transcription of roughly 0.45 to 1 ug RNA was performed with random hexamers. Across 54 Vbeta and 13 Jbeta, TCR beta CDR3 was amplified with immunoSEQ multiplex PCR. TCRdb analysed the immunoSEQ multiplex PCR reads with MiXCR anew, one entry per CDR3 protein. The sample has approximately 200,000 distinct CDR3 sequences, 95% seen once; the top ten hold approximately 0.075%. The CDR3 spans 15 residues. V lost 4 bases, J lost 0 bases, and 4 bases stayed unmatched. Germline values: CDR1 SGHRS, CDR2 YFSETQ.

Sequencing input: CD4+ T cells from PBMCs. This receptor was taken from a human donor with multiple sclerosis. The J gene is TRBJ2-3, the V gene TRBV5-1; 8 bases are shared with TRBD2. The CDR3 sequence is CASSIAGTSTDTQYF. The CDR3 nucleotides are TGCGCCAGCAGCATAGCGGGGACTAGCACAGATACGCAGTATTTT.